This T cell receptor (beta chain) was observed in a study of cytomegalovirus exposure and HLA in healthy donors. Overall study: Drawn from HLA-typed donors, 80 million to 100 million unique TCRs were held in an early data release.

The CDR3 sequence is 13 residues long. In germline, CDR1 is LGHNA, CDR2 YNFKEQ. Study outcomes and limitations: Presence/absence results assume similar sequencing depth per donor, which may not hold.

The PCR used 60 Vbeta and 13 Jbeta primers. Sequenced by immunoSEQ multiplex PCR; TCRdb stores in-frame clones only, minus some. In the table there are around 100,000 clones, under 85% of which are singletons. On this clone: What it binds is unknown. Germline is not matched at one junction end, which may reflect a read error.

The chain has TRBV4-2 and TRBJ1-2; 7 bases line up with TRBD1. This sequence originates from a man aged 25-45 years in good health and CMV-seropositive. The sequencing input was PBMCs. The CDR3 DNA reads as TGTGCCAGCAGCCAAGATATAGGGGGCGGCTACCCCTTC. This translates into CASSQDIGGGYPF.